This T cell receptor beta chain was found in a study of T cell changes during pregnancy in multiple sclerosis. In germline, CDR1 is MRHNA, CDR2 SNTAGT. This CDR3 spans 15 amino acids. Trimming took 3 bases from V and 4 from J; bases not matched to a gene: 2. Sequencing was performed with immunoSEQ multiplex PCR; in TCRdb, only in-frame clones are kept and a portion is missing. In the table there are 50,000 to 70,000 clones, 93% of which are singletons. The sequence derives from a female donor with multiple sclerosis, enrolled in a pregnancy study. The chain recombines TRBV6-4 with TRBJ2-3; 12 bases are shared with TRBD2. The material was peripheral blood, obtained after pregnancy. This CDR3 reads CASSELAGGSDTQYF. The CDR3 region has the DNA TGTGCCAGCAGTGAGCTAGCGGGAGGGTCAGATACGCAGTATTTT.